The table lists the clone carrying this T cell receptor (beta chain) with many counts. The germline CDR1 and CDR2 sequences are KGHSH and LQKENI. The V end was cut by 3 bases, the J end by 1 base, with 12 bases between. The CDR3 is made up of 15 amino acids. Regarding time point: pre-sensitization, week 0. Stated treatment: therapeutic diphenylcyclopropenone sensitization with weekly scalp DPC. Non-pregnant alopecia patients aged 18 to 70, suitable for DPC therapy. Extraction yielded total RNA from whole blood (unfractionated). This record comes from a study of human T cells and chemical hapten exposure. The study used a library that attached unique molecular identifiers to individual cDNA molecules. Each CDR3 protein gets one entry after TCRdb re-called the RACE reads with MiXCR. In the table there are about 120,000 distinct CDR3 sequences, about 14% of which are singletons.

The genes are TRBV18 and TRBJ1-1, with D perhaps TRBD1 (5 bases). The specimen was whole blood, collected in connection with sensitization to the hapten diphenylcyclopropenone (DPC). The receptor was derived from a woman aged 18-29 years with alopecia areata. Some clones in this sample may be carry-over from other donors' samples. This chain's CDR3 is CASSPSVQGNTEAFF. The CDR3 nucleotides are TGTGCCAGCTCACCCTCCGTGCAGGGGAACACTGAAGCTTTCTTT.